Presented here are 24 T cell receptor beta chains from one specimen sequenced in a study of blood T cell repertoires in COVID-19. This table comes from immunoSEQ multiplex PCR, and its TCRdb copy is limited to in-frame clones, with some not included. The table shows fewer than 250,000 clones, with about 85% occurring only once. Sequencing was carried out using peripheral blood. The receptors originated from a man aged 40-55 years with acute or convalescent COVID-19.

This chain connects TRBV6-5 to TRBJ1-2; D unresolved. The germline V gene encodes CDR1 MNHEY and CDR2 SVGAGI. CDR3 length: 15 amino acids. Trimming cost V 2 bases and J 0 bases, with 10 bases left between them. The CDR3: CASSYGDKTNYGYTF. CDR3 bases: TGTGCCAGCAGTTACGGTGACAAAACTAACTATGGCTACACCTTC.

V usage is TRBV9 and J usage is TRBJ2-3; D gene unclear. From germline, CDR1 is SGDLS and CDR2 YYNGEE. CDR3 length equals 14 residues. Trimming took off 1 base at V and 1 base at J, with 7 bases between the two ends. The CDR3 nucleotides are TGTGCCAGCAGCGTATATCGGGGCACAGATACGCAGTATTTT. Protein product: CASSVYRGTDTQYF.

The genes are TRBV4-3 and TRBJ2-5, with 9 nucleotides matching TRBD2. This CDR3 has 16 amino acids. CDR1 is LGHNA, CDR2 YSLEER, per germline. Losses at the gene ends were 0 bases for V and 5 bases for J; bases not matched to a gene: 7. The DNA for the CDR3 is TGCGCCAGCAGCCAAGAGGGCGGGGGGGCCAGGGAGACCCAGTACTTC. This gives the protein CASSQEGGGARETQYF.

The genes are TRBV10-3 and TRBJ2-1, with D perhaps matching TRBD1 (5 bases). Germline loops: CDR1 ENHRY, CDR2 SYGVKD. Trimming took 10 bases from V and 4 from J, leaving 14 bases between them. The CDR3 runs to 13 residues. CDR3 sequence (DNA): TGTGCCACCAAGGGGCCGGGTTACAATGAGCAGTTCTTC. Protein: CATKGPGYNEQFF.

The chain couples TRBV4-2 to TRBJ2-7; 9 bases are shared with TRBD2. The germline V gene encodes CDR1 LGHNA and CDR2 YNFKEQ. V trimming: 4 bases; J trimming: 2 bases; junction bases outside the gene matches: 15. This CDR3 has 18 amino acids. The CDR3 bases are TGTGCCAGCAGCCCCAAACGGGGACTAGCATCCCTACCCTACGAGCAGTACTTC. This codes for CASSPKRGLASLPYEQYF.

V gene TRBV18 combines with J gene TRBJ2-7, with D tentatively TRBD1 (5 bases). The germline V and J ends were trimmed by 5 bases and 4 bases, with 9 bases remaining between them. The CDR3 totals 12 residues. Germline V CDR1 and CDR2: KGHSH, LQKENI. CDR3: CASSSDSYEQYF. The CDR3 DNA sequence: TGTGCCAGCTCATCCGACAGTTACGAGCAGTACTTC.

The chain has TRBV2 and TRBJ2-7; maybe TRBD1 (6 bases). V lost 3 bases and J lost 3, with 15 bases in between. CDR3 length equals 15 residues. Germline CDR1 reads SNHLY; CDR2 reads FYNNEI. CDR3 sequence reads: CASSDQGIRGYEQYF. The CDR3 region has the DNA TGTGCCAGCAGTGACCAGGGGATCCGAGGCTACGAGCAGTACTTC.

This sequence joins TRBV7-8 and TRBJ2-3; D might be TRBD2 (6 bases). The germline V and J ends were trimmed by 0 bases and 0 bases, with 16 bases remaining between them. Germline V gene lookup returns CDR1 SGHVS and CDR2 FQNEAQ. CDR3 length equals 18 residues. CDR3 in DNA: TGTGCCAGCAGCTTAGCGCAGAGTAGCGGCTCTAGCACAGATACGCAGTATTTT. Translation: CASSLAQSSGSSTDTQYF.

This clone was observed a handful of times. The chain links TRBV2 to TRBJ1-5; 8 nucleotides match TRBD1. Unmatched junction bases numbered 3, after V lost 5 bases and J lost 0 bases. The germline V gene encodes CDR1 SNHLY and CDR2 FYNNEI. The CDR3 is 15 amino acids. Here the CDR3 reads CASSWTGNSNQPQHF. The CDR3 DNA follows: TGTGCCAGCAGTTGGACAGGGAATAGCAATCAGCCCCAGCATTTT.

The chain recombines TRBV5-5 with TRBJ2-3; 11 bases align to TRBD2. Germline V gene lookup returns CDR1 SGHKS and CDR2 YYEKEE (reference sequence). Trimming cost V 0 bases and J 3 bases; bases outside gene matches: 3. The CDR3 length is 16 residues. In DNA, the CDR3 is TGTGCCAGCAGCTTGGTTAGCGGGGGGGCGACAGATACGCAGTATTTT. It yields the protein CASSLVSGGATDTQYF.

The sample holds one count of this clone. The gene calls are TRBV9 and TRBJ2-6; 8 positions agree with TRBD2. This CDR3 comprises 16 residues. With V trimmed by 3 bases and J by 4 bases, 6 bases remained unmatched. CDR1 and CDR2 (germline): SGDLS, YYNGEE. The CDR3 is CASSGERGRGANVLTF. CDR3 DNA sequence: TGTGCCAGCAGCGGAGAGCGGGGGCGAGGGGCCAACGTCCTGACTTTC.

The chain recombines TRBV6-2 or TRBV6-3 with TRBJ1-5; D is unclear. This CDR3 contains 13 residues. Germline V gene lookup returns CDR1 MNHEY and CDR2 SVGEGT. V was trimmed by 4 bases and J by 10 bases, leaving 14 bases between them. CDR3 region: CASSFGLGSPQHF. The CDR3 coding sequence is TGTGCCAGCAGTTTCGGCTTGGGTAGCCCCCAGCATTTT.

The V gene is TRBV6-4, the J gene TRBJ2-1; tentative D call: TRBD2 (5 bases). Per the germline V gene, CDR1 is MRHNA and CDR2 is SNTAGT. This CDR3 contains 14 residues. V was cut by 2 bases and J by 7 bases, with 12 bases left in between. The CDR3 loop is CASSDHGRGNEQFF. The CDR3 nucleotides are TGTGCCAGCAGTGACCACGGTCGGGGTAATGAGCAGTTCTTC.

This chain uses TRBV6-5 with TRBJ1-2, with D possibly being TRBD1 (5 bases). This CDR3 has 15 amino acids. The ends were cut back, 7 bases at V and 0 bases at J, with 15 bases in the middle. Germline V gives CDR1 MNHEY, CDR2 SVGAGI. The DNA of the CDR3 is TGTGCCAGCAAAAGGGAGGGCAGGGCTAACTATGGCTACACCTTC. It translates to CASKREGRANYGYTF.

This chain connects TRBV6-5 to TRBJ1-1; D may be TRBD1 (6 bases). V lost 8 bases to trimming and J lost 4 bases, with 17 bases between them. This CDR3 is 14 amino acids long. Germline CDR1 reads MNHEY; CDR2 reads SVGAGI. CDR3 nucleotide sequence: TGTGCCAGCGTGGCGGGGGGCTTGGGCACTGAAGCTTTCTTT. Its protein product is CASVAGGLGTEAFF.

The V gene is TRBV18, the J gene TRBJ2-6; D gene uncertain. The CDR3 consists of 17 residues. The germline CDR1 and CDR2 sequences are KGHSH and LQKENI. Trimming took 5 bases from V and 0 from J, leaving 14 bases between them. The CDR3, as DNA: TGTGCCAGCTCATCTCAAACCCGCGGCTCTGGGGCCAACGTCCTGACTTTC. It specifies CASSSQTRGSGANVLTF. Using reference TRBV18 and TRBJ2-6 for the parts outside the CDR3, the full variable domain is NAGVMQNPRHLVRRRGQEARLRCSPMKGHSHVYWYRQLPEEGLKFMVYLQKENIIDESGMPKERFSAEFPKEGPSILRIQQVVRGDSAAYFCASSSQTRGSGANVLTFGAGSRLTVL.

This chain uses TRBV14 with TRBJ1-2; 7 bases fit TRBD1. Germline V gene lookup returns CDR1 SGHDN and CDR2 FVKESK. V trimming: 4 bases; J trimming: 0 bases; junction bases outside the gene matches: 8. This CDR3 spans 16 amino acids. CDR3 nucleotide sequence: TGTGCCAGCAGCCGAGCACAGGGGCGAGCTAACTATGGCTACACCTTC. This sequence encodes CASSRAQGRANYGYTF.

The chain carries TRBV2 and TRBJ1-1, with TRBD1 matching over 7 bases. The CDR3 is 15 amino acids. V trimming: 7 bases; J trimming: 0 bases; junction bases outside the gene matches: 8. Germline CDR1 reads SNHLY; CDR2 reads FYNNEI. CDR3 in amino acids: CASNRGGTVNTEAFF. The DNA of the CDR3 is TGTGCCAGCAATCGAGGGGGGACAGTGAACACTGAAGCTTTCTTT. The whole variable domain, filled in from reference TRBV2 and TRBJ1-1, reads EPEVTQTPSHQVTQMGQEVILRCVPISNHLYFYWYRQILGQKVEFLVSFYNNEISEKSEIFDDQFSVERPDGSNFTLKIRSTKLEDSAMYFCASNRGGTVNTEAFFGQGTRLTVV.

This sequence joins TRBV5-5 and TRBJ1-5; D gene unclear. This CDR3 region has 14 residues. CDR1 and CDR2 from the germline V gene are SGHKS and YYEKEE (reference sequence). V was trimmed by 3 bases and J by 3 bases, leaving 10 bases between them. CDR3 sequence reads: CASSSYEPNQPQHF. The CDR3 DNA follows: TGTGCCAGCAGCTCTTACGAGCCCAATCAGCCCCAGCATTTT.

The chain is built from TRBV7-9 and TRBJ1-2, with a possible D match to TRBD1 (5 bases). The V and J ends lost 2 bases and 6 bases respectively, with 16 bases between them. This CDR3 has 15 residues. Germline V CDR1 and CDR2: SEHNR, FQNEAQ (reference sequence). CDR3 nucleotide sequence: TGTGCCAGCAGCTTAAGGAACGCCGGGGGTGATGGCTACACCTTC. This encodes CASSLRNAGGDGYTF.

The genes are TRBV15 and TRBJ1-2; D is uncertain. The ends were cut back, 4 bases at V and 3 bases at J, with 6 bases in the middle. Germline assignment: CDR1 LNHNV and CDR2 YYDKDF (reference sequence). This CDR3 has 12 residues. CDR3 in amino acids: CATSKQDYGYTF. DNA for the CDR3: TGTGCCACCAGCAAGCAGGACTATGGCTACACCTTC.

This rearrangement joins TRBV25-1 to TRBJ2-5, with unresolved D. Germline V gene sequence: CDR1 MGHDK, CDR2 SYGVNS. Trimming shortened V by 4 bases and J by 1 base, and 10 bases separated the two germline ends. CDR3 length equals 14 residues. CDR3 residues: CASSANFVQETQYF. The CDR3 region has the DNA TGTGCCAGCAGTGCCAACTTCGTCCAAGAGACCCAGTACTTC.

The chain employs TRBV20-1 and TRBJ2-5, with 8 bases that match TRBD2. There are 11 residues in the CDR3. With 5 bases clipped from V and 5 bases from J, the junction kept 1 base outside the gene matches. Germline V CDR1 and CDR2: DFQATT, SNEGSKA (reference sequence). CDR3 sequence reads: CSAQRGETQYF. CDR3 nucleotide sequence: TGCAGTGCTCAGCGGGGGGAGACCCAGTACTTC.

CDR3 coding DNA: TGTGCCAGCAGCCAAGTCGGTAAAGATACGCAGTATTTT. It yields the protein CASSQVGKDTQYF. The rearrangement uses TRBV4-2 and TRBJ2-3; D not certain. Germline V CDR1 and CDR2: LGHNA, YNFKEQ. CDR3 size: 13 residues. V shed 1 base and J shed 5 bases, with 7 bases lying between them.